This T cell receptor beta chain was retrieved from a study of T cell repertoires in cytomegalovirus infection (dated by TCRdb to the late 2010s). In terms of the full investigation: Donor HLA type was relevant to the analysis, as public TCR beta signatures indicated carriage of CMV infection together with the matching HLA type.

V is pared back by 5 bases and J by 4 bases, with 24 bases lying between the germline termini. Based on the germline V gene (reference sequence), the CDR1 and CDR2 sequences are LNHDA and SQIVND. Counted from cysteine to phenylalanine, this CDR3 has 18 amino acids. Just the 54-base CDR3 DNA is kept, in frame starting at base 1. The research as a whole found: In both this cohort and an independent cohort of some 350 donors, the cumulative frequency of public TCR beta family members distinguished carriers of CMV infection plus the relevant HLA type. In the ex vivo response, HLA-C-restricted CMV-specific TCR beta clonotypes were dominant, and in two of eight donors the single most frequent clonotype came from this HLA-C-restricted group.

About this clonotype itself: The antigen it binds to is not known. No clone much larger than this one lies a single base away; base qualities are absent.

Sequencer: Illumina HiSeq 1500. Using fastp trimming at Q25 and MiXCR clonotype assembly, TCRdb reanalyzed the public sequencing data and kept in-frame beta chains. Entries that share a CDR3 protein sequence are merged under the most common genes and DNA. This sample is represented by 510,000 or so distinct CDR3 sequences; more than 20% of them were singletons. Jointly, the top ten make up under 15% of the sample. Material: PBMCs. The chain joins TRBV19 to TRBJ2-1; D gene: possibly TRBD2, on 6 matching bases. The sequence was obtained from a human donor in good health (CMV status not recorded). Some clones in this sample may be carry-over from other donors' samples. The bases are TGTGCCAGTAGTCCAACCCAAGGGACTCTAAGGGCGTACAATGAGCAGTTCTTC. It specifies CASSPTQGTLRAYNEQFF.